This T cell receptor beta chain emerged from a study of cytomegalovirus exposure and HLA in healthy donors. Study summary: According to later analysis, the same platform produced the 120 or so validation and approximately 700 first-cohort repertoires.

Profiled with immunoSEQ multiplex PCR; TCRdb holds only in-frame clones, not every one. The sample holds about 180,000 clones; around 85% are singletons and the top ten take approximately 15%. V shed 6 bases, J shed 0 bases, and the junction held 3 bases outside the gene matches. The length of the CDR3 is 16 residues. The germline V gene has CDR1 SNHLY and CDR2 FYNNEI. This sequence joins TRBV2 and TRBJ1-6; 9 bases are a match to TRBD1. Source material: PBMCs. This TCR was recovered from a man aged 18 to 30 in good health and CMV-seropositive. CDR3 coding DNA: TGTGCCAGCAGGGAGACAGGGGGCTCCTATAATTCACCCCTCCACTTT. Translating gives CASRETGGSYNSPLHF.